These 30 T cell receptor beta chains were sequenced from one sample in a study of beta chain features in type 1 diabetes. Overall study results and limits: Among patients with Type 1 diabetes, TCRB CDR3s were moderately but significantly shorter in every one of the four CD4+ subsets.

Investigators reverse transcribed all isolated RNA, so they sequenced expressed TCRB transcripts. TCRdb's copy holds only in-frame clones and misses some; the assay was immunoSEQ multiplex PCR. The repertoire holds about 140,000 clones, with about 13% as singletons. The antigens for these receptors are not known. The sample consisted of central memory CD4+ T cells from blood. These receptors originate from a man between 18 and 35 years old with type 1 diabetes.

The CDR3 loop is CASSHQGRGTGQPQHF. For the CDR3, the DNA is TGTGCCAGCAGCCATCAGGGGCGGGGGACAGGCCAGCCCCAGCATTTT. The genes are TRBV5-6 and TRBJ1-5; 8 bases map to TRBD1. The CDR3 consists of 16 residues. CDR1 and CDR2 (germline): SGHDT, YYEEEE. V shed 4 bases and J 7 bases; nucleotides not matched to a gene: 13.

This clone was counted between two and nine times. This sequence joins TRBV5-4 and TRBJ2-1, with D possibly TRBD1 on 5 matching bases. The V end was cut by 0 bases, the J end by 3 bases, with 7 bases between. The germline V gene has CDR1 SGHNT and CDR2 YYREEE (reference sequence). The CDR3 is 14 residues long. This chain's CDR3 is CASSLETDYNEQFF. CDR3 bases: TGTGCCAGCAGCTTGGAGACAGACTACAATGAGCAGTTCTTC.

This chain uses TRBV7-9 with TRBJ1-6; D gene unclear. CDR3 length: 15 residues. The germline gives CDR1 SEHNR, CDR2 FQNEAQ (reference sequence). Between the trimmed V and J ends, which lost 4 bases and 7 bases, there was a span of 14 bases. CDR3 sequence: CASSSPNRENSPLHF. DNA of the CDR3: TGTGCCAGCAGCTCCCCTAACCGGGAGAATTCACCCCTCCACTTT.

This chain links TRBV28 with TRBJ2-7; D is perhaps TRBD1 (6 bases). Germline assignment: CDR1 MDHEN and CDR2 SYDVKM. The V end lost 4 bases, the J end lost 3 bases, and 19 bases lay between the germline ends. The CDR3 length is 16 residues. The DNA of the CDR3 is TGTGCCAGCAGTTCGCCGGCGGCAGGGGCATACTACGAGCAGTACTTC. Amino acids: CASSSPAAGAYYEQYF.

About this clone: The sample carries other DNA sequences with the same CDR3. The chain joins TRBV29-1 to TRBJ2-7; the D gene is possibly TRBD1 (7 bases). V was shortened by 3 bases and J by 7 bases, with 19 bases between the two germline ends. The CDR3 contains 14 residues. In germline, CDR1 is SQVTM, CDR2 ANQGSEA. The CDR3 DNA follows: TGCAGCGTTGATGGGCGCGGCAGGGGGAGGGAGCAGTACTTC. This encodes CSVDGRGRGREQYF.

This clone appeared a few times. This sequence joins TRBV4-2 and TRBJ2-1, with 11 bases identical to TRBD2. Losses at the gene ends were 2 bases for V and 1 base for J; bases not matched to a gene: 22. Germline CDR1 LGHNA, CDR2 YNFKEQ. This CDR3 is built from 23 residues. The CDR3 sequence: CASSQTDRSSRTSGGGSYNEQFF. The CDR3 nucleotides are TGTGCCAGCAGCCAAACCGACAGGAGCAGCCGTACTAGCGGGGGAGGGTCCTACAATGAGCAGTTCTTC.

The V call is TRBV4-1, the J call TRBJ1-1, with 8 positions matching TRBD1. V shed 3 bases and J 0 bases; nucleotides not matched to a gene: 0. Germline V gives CDR1 MGHRA, CDR2 YSYEKL. The CDR3 runs 14 residues. The CDR3 DNA is TGCGCCAGCAGCCAGGGACAGGTGAACACTGAAGCTTTCTTT. Residues: CASSQGQVNTEAFF.

This clone was picked up a small number of times. The J gene is TRBJ1-1, the V gene TRBV30; D unclear. Germline V gene lookup returns CDR1 GTSNPN and CDR2 SVGIG (reference sequence). The CDR3 covers 13 residues. The V end lost 3 bases, the J end lost 5 bases, and 13 bases lay between the germline ends. As DNA, the CDR3 is TGTGCCTGGAGAATGGCTGTTAGTACTGAAGCTTTCTTT. Encoded protein: CAWRMAVSTEAFF.

This clone was observed a handful of times. This chain uses TRBV13 with TRBJ2-7; possible D gene TRBD1, 5 bases. Germline lookup yields CDR1 PRHDT and CDR2 FYEKMQ (reference sequence). The CDR3 is made up of 15 amino acids. V was trimmed by 5 bases and J by 6 bases, leaving 20 bases between them. The CDR3 DNA is TGTGCCAGCAGCATGACAGTCGCCAAAAGAGGCGAGCAGTACTTC. Encoded protein: CASSMTVAKRGEQYF.

This clone was seen a few times. This chain joins TRBV5-8 and TRBJ2-5, with D perhaps matching TRBD1 (7 bases). The V gene lost 5 bases and the J gene lost 5 bases, with 16 bases spanning the gap. CDR3 length: 14 residues. CDR1 is SGHTS, CDR2 YDEGEE, per germline. CDR3 nucleotide sequence: TGTGCCAGCAGACAGGGGCCGGGGGTGGAGACCCAGTACTTC. Amino acid sequence: CASRQGPGVETQYF.

There are a few counts of this clone. The chain combines TRBV27 with TRBJ1-2, with TRBD1 identical over 9 bases. The germline CDR1 and CDR2 sequences are MNHEY and SMNVEV (reference sequence). The length of the CDR3 is 12 residues. Unmatched junction bases numbered 1, after V lost 4 bases and J lost 7 bases. For the CDR3, the DNA is TGTGCCAGCAGTTCACAGGGGGCTGGCTACACCTTC. Its protein product is CASSSQGAGYTF.

There are a few counts of this clone. The chain combines TRBV30 with TRBJ1-2; D is undetermined. Trimming shortened V by 6 bases and J by 0 bases, and 14 bases separated the two germline ends. CDR1 and CDR2 (germline): GTSNPN, SVGIG (reference sequence). This CDR3 comprises 14 residues. The CDR3, as DNA: TGTGCCTGTACGGGGAAGGGAGCTAACTATGGCTACACCTTC. Protein sequence: CACTGKGANYGYTF.

Many counts were recorded for this clone. Other DNA variants within this sample encode the same CDR3. The V call is TRBV30, the J call TRBJ1-5, with D possibly TRBD1 on 5 matching bases. Germline loops: CDR1 GTSNPN, CDR2 SVGIG (reference sequence). This CDR3 comprises 13 residues. Trimming removed 1 base from V and 1 base from J, with 5 bases in between. The CDR3 DNA sequence: TGTGCCTGGAGTGGGGACAGCAATCAGCCCCAGCATTTT. This sequence encodes CAWSGDSNQPQHF.

For the CDR3, the DNA is TGCTGTGCGGTAGTACCTCAAGAGACCCAGTACTTC. It encodes CCAVVPQETQYF. The rearrangement uses TRBV29-1 and TRBJ2-5; D gene uncertain. The CDR3 consists of 12 residues. Germline CDR1 and CDR2: SQVTM and ANQGSEA.

The CDR3 sequence is CASTRTLNEQFF. The CDR3 DNA follows: TGTGCCAGCACCCGGACACTAAATGAGCAGTTCTTC. V gene TRBV11-2 combines with J gene TRBJ2-1; maybe TRBD1 (5 bases). Trimming cost V 7 bases and J 7 bases, with 11 bases left between them. The CDR3 spans 12 residues. CDR1 SGHAT and CDR2 FQNNGV come from the germline V gene.

This clone was counted only a few times. The chain uses TRBV5-1 and TRBJ1-1, with 7 bases aligning to TRBD1. J lost 3 bases, V lost 2 bases, and 7 bases had no gene match. The CDR3 has 15 residues. From germline, CDR1 is SGHRS and CDR2 YFSETQ. This chain's CDR3 is CASSFLQGGDTEAFF. The CDR3 nucleotides read TGCGCCAGCAGCTTCTTGCAGGGGGGAGACACTGAAGCTTTCTTT.

This clone showed up just a few times. A much larger clone is a single base away; this may be a read error. It is likely a read error, because the conserved phenylalanine at the end of the CDR3 is missing. This chain joins TRBV18 and TRBJ1-1; D ambiguous. Trimming removed 6 bases at V and 1 base at J, with 12 bases between. Germline lookup yields CDR1 KGHSH and CDR2 LQKENI. CDR3 size: 14 residues. CDR3 loop: CASSQVNGNTEAFL. The CDR3 DNA sequence: TGTGCCAGCTCCCAAGTGAATGGGAACACTGAAGCTTTCCTT.

Here the CDR3 reads CASSADTTYNEQFF. In DNA, the CDR3 is TGTGCCAGTAGTGCCGACACGACCTACAATGAGCAGTTCTTC. J is TRBJ2-1 and V is TRBV19; D unresolved. This CDR3 is built from 14 residues. The germline gives CDR1 LNHDA, CDR2 SQIVND (reference sequence). The V gene lost 5 bases and the J gene lost 2 bases, with 10 bases spanning the gap. Full variable domain (remainder filled in from reference TRBV19 and TRBJ2-1): DGGITQSPKYLFRKEGQNVTLSCEQNLNHDAMYWYRQDPGQGLRLIYYSQIVNDFQKGDIAEGYSVSREKKESFPLTVTSAQKNPTAFYLCASSADTTYNEQFFGPGTRLTVL.

This clone has just a few counts. The genes are TRBV7-9 and TRBJ2-7, with 11 bases identical to TRBD1. CDR1 is SEHNR and CDR2 is FQNEAQ in the germline V gene (reference sequence). V gave up 5 bases and J gave up 6 bases; unmatched junction bases: 12. The CDR3 is 16 residues long. The DNA of the CDR3 is TGTGCCAGCAGCGACCAAGCCGGGACAGGGGGTTCCGAGCAGTACTTC. Amino acid sequence: CASSDQAGTGGSEQYF.

V gene TRBV11-2 combines with J gene TRBJ2-1; 11 nucleotides align to TRBD2. With 5 bases clipped from V and 4 bases from J, the junction kept 16 bases outside the gene matches. The CDR3 has 19 residues. Germline CDR1 reads SGHAT; CDR2 reads FQNNGV. The CDR3 DNA sequence: TGTGCCAGCAGCCCACACCAGCTCACTAGCGGGGGCGTTTACAATGAGCAGTTCTTC. As protein: CASSPHQLTSGGVYNEQFF.

This clone was recorded at least ten times. The chain recombines TRBV7-2 with TRBJ2-7; unclear D gene. The CDR3 spans 16 residues. Germline-derived CDR1 and CDR2 are SGHTA and FQGNSA. Trimming pared 4 bases from V and 0 bases from J, leaving 16 bases between. The CDR3 DNA is TGTGCCAGCAGCTCGAACCTGGCTCGCGACTCCTACGAGCAGTACTTC. Translation gives CASSSNLARDSYEQYF.

This sequence joins TRBV7-9 and TRBJ1-2; no clear D. CDR3 length equals 14 residues. The V gene lost 1 base and the J gene lost 7 bases, with 13 bases spanning the gap. The germline CDR1 and CDR2 sequences are SEHNR and FQNEAQ (reference sequence). The CDR3 bases are TGTGCCAGCAGCTTAGAGATCGGGGAGGGTGGCTACACCTTC. This translates into CASSLEIGEGGYTF.

This clone was detected only a few times. J is TRBJ1-2 and V is TRBV10-3; TRBD1 is a possible D gene (5 bases). Trimming stripped 4 bases from V and 8 bases from J, with 14 bases between. Germline assignment: CDR1 ENHRY and CDR2 SYGVKD. CDR3 size: 13 residues. The CDR3: CAISVGTDRGYTF. The CDR3 nucleotides read TGTGCCATCAGTGTGGGGACGGATCGGGGCTACACCTTC.

This clone has a single count. The chain carries TRBV27 and TRBJ1-1; the match to TRBD1 covers 8 bases. Trimming at V came to 5 bases and at J to 13 bases, leaving 18 bases not matched to a gene. The CDR3 has 15 residues. CDR1 and CDR2 (germline): MNHEY, SMNVEV (reference sequence). The CDR3 sequence: CASSTGQGVTEIGFF. The CDR3 bases are TGTGCCAGCAGTACCGGACAGGGAGTAACCGAAATCGGTTTCTTT.

This clone has only a few counts. The genes are TRBV19 and TRBJ1-2; TRBD1 matches at 8 bases. This CDR3 is built from 13 residues. With V trimmed by 8 bases and J by 2 bases, 4 bases remained unmatched. CDR1 is LNHDA, CDR2 SQIVND, per germline (reference sequence). CDR3 in amino acids: CASADRANYGYTF. The CDR3 nucleotides read TGTGCCAGTGCGGACAGGGCCAACTATGGCTACACCTTC.

The V call is TRBV10-3, the J call TRBJ1-1, with a possible D match to TRBD1 (5 bases). There are 15 residues in the CDR3. V shed 2 bases and J shed 5 bases, with 15 bases lying between them. The V gene's germline CDR1 is ENHRY and CDR2 SYGVKD. CDR3 protein: CAISEMVRGNTEAFF. CDR3 sequence (DNA): TGTGCCATCAGTGAGATGGTAAGGGGAAATACTGAAGCTTTCTTT.

The chain's CDR3 is CASTWGQHNQPQHF. The CDR3 nucleotides are TGTGCCAGTACCTGGGGACAGCACAATCAGCCCCAGCATTTT. The rearrangement uses TRBV19 and TRBJ1-5, with 7 bases lining up with TRBD1. The CDR3 covers 14 residues. The germline V gene encodes CDR1 LNHDA and CDR2 SQIVND (reference sequence). The V and J ends lost 7 bases and 3 bases, in that order; junction bases with no gene match: 6. The whole variable domain, remainder taken from reference TRBV19 and TRBJ1-5, is DGGITQSPKYLFRKEGQNVTLSCEQNLNHDAMYWYRQDPGQGLRLIYYSQIVNDFQKGDIAEGYSVSREKKESFPLTVTSAQKNPTAFYLCASTWGQHNQPQHFGDGTRLSIL.

The chain couples TRBV5-1 to TRBJ1-5; D is ambiguous. This CDR3 region has 13 residues. The germline gives CDR1 SGHRS, CDR2 YFSETQ. Trimming took 3 bases from V and 4 from J, leaving 8 bases between them. This CDR3 is CASSSGFNQPQHF. The CDR3 nucleotides are TGCGCCAGCAGCTCGGGATTTAATCAGCCCCAGCATTTT. The full variable domain, in which reference TRBV5-1 and TRBJ1-5 provide the parts outside the CDR3, is KAGVTQTPRYLIKTRGQQVTLSCSPISGHRSVSWYQQTPGQGLQFLFEYFSETQRNKGNFPGRFSGRQFSNSRSEMNVSTLELGDSALYLCASSSGFNQPQHFGDGTRLSIL.

The chain carries TRBV6-6 and TRBJ2-7, with a weak D call TRBD1 (6 bases). The germline gives CDR1 MNHNY, CDR2 SVGAGI (reference sequence). Trimming took 5 bases from V and 6 from J, leaving 11 bases between them. The CDR3 loop spans 12 amino acids. The CDR3 sequence: CASSRTGSEQYF. The CDR3, as DNA: TGTGCCAGCAGTCGAACAGGGAGCGAGCAGTACTTC.

The chain employs TRBV7-6 and TRBJ2-3, with D hard to call. The CDR3 length is 14 residues. Germline CDR1 SGHVS, CDR2 FNYEAQ. V lost 5 bases to trimming and J lost 1 base, with 10 bases between them. This CDR3 is CASSRNYGTDTQYF. In DNA form, the CDR3 reads TGTGCCAGCAGCCGAAACTACGGCACAGATACGCAGTATTTT. Together with reference TRBV7-6 and TRBJ2-3, the CDR3 gives the full variable domain: GAGVSQSPRYKVTKRGQDVALRCDPISGHVSLYWYRQALGQGPEFLTYFNYEAQQDKSGLPNDRFSAERPEGSISTLTIQRTEQRDSAMYRCASSRNYGTDTQYFGPGTRLTVL.